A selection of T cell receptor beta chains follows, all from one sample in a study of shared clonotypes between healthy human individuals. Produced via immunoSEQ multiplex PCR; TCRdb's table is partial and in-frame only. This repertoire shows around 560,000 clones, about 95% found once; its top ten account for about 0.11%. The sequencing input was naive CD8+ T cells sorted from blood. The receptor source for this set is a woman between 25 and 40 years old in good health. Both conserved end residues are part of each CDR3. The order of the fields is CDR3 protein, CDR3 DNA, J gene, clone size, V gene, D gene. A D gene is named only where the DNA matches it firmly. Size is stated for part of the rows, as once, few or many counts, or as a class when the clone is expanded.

CDR3: CASSDTGNNEQFF; DNA: TGTGCCAGCAGTGACACAGGGAACAATGAGCAGTTCTTC; J: TRBJ2-1; size: -; V: TRBV13; D: -
CDR3: CASSFFRGYEQYF; DNA: TGTGCCAGCAGCTTTTTTAGGGGCTACGAGCAGTACTTC; J: TRBJ2-7; size: -; V: TRBV5-6; D: -
CDR3: CASKVGYGYTF; DNA: TGTGCCAGCAAGGTTGGCTATGGCTACACCTTC; J: TRBJ1-2; size: -; V: TRBV7-2; D: -
CDR3: CASSLGLVEQFF; DNA: TGTGCCAGCAGCTTGGGCCTAGTTGAGCAGTTCTTC; J: TRBJ2-1; size: -; V: TRBV5-6; D: -
CDR3: CASSLYLARTNTGELFF; DNA: TGTGCCAGCAGCTTGTATCTCGCCAGGACGAACACCGGGGAGCTGTTTTTT; J: TRBJ2-2; size: -; V: TRBV5-8; D: -
CDR3: CASISGLPYEQYF; DNA: TGTGCCAGCATATCGGGGCTTCCCTACGAGCAGTACTTC; J: TRBJ2-7; size: -; V: TRBV14; D: -
CDR3: CASRQLGANYGYTF; DNA: TGTGCCAGCAGACAGCTGGGAGCGAACTATGGCTACACCTTC; J: TRBJ1-2; size: -; V: TRBV28; D: -
CDR3: CASRDFFGLSDEKLFF; DNA: TGCGCCAGCAGAGACTTCTTCGGTCTGTCTGATGAAAAACTGTTTTTT; J: TRBJ1-4; size: -; V: TRBV4-1; D: -
CDR3: CASSVGLAGYEQYF; DNA: TGTGCCAGCAGCGTAGGGTTAGCGGGGTACGAGCAGTACTTC; J: TRBJ2-7; size: -; V: TRBV9; D: TRBD2
CDR3: CASSRTLSNEQFF; DNA: TGTGCCAGCAGTAGGACATTATCCAATGAGCAGTTCTTC; J: TRBJ2-1; size: -; V: TRBV28; D: -
CDR3: CASSLSLAGGEQYF; DNA: TGTGCCAGCAGTTTATCACTAGCGGGAGGGGAGCAGTACTTC; J: TRBJ2-7; size: -; V: TRBV27; D: TRBD2
CDR3: CASSEGTSGSWGNNEQFF; DNA: TGTGCCAGCAGTGAGGGGACTAGCGGGAGTTGGGGAAACAATGAGCAGTTCTTC; J: TRBJ2-1; size: -; V: TRBV2; D: TRBD2
CDR3: CAWSTGPPGTEAFF; DNA: TGTGCCTGGTCGACGGGACCGCCGGGCACTGAAGCTTTCTTT; J: TRBJ1-1; size: -; V: TRBV30; D: -
CDR3: CASSAGLRPEQYF; DNA: TGTGCCAGCAGTGCGGGATTAAGGCCCGAGCAGTACTTC; J: TRBJ2-7; size: -; V: TRBV27; D: -
CDR3: CASSADIQNVGGYTF; DNA: TGTGCCAGCAGCGCGGACATCCAGAACGTAGGCGGCTACACCTTC; J: TRBJ1-2; size: -; V: TRBV5-5; D: -
CDR3: CASSQGGSGGPNEQFF; DNA: TGCGCCAGCAGCCAAGGAGGGTCAGGGGGTCCTAATGAGCAGTTCTTC; J: TRBJ2-1; size: -; V: TRBV4-1; D: TRBD1
CDR3: CASSLEVGGSNQPQHF; DNA: TGTGCCAGCAGCTTAGAGGTCGGTGGGAGCAATCAGCCCCAGCATTTT; J: TRBJ1-5; size: -; V: TRBV7-2; D: -
CDR3: CSVLRGIIDTQYF; DNA: TGCAGCGTTCTCAGGGGAATTATAGATACGCAGTATTTT; J: TRBJ2-3; size: -; V: TRBV29-1; D: -
CDR3: CATSRAEWSPLHF; DNA: TGTGCCACCAGCAGAGCGGAGTGGTCACCCCTCCACTTT; J: TRBJ1-6; size: -; V: TRBV15; D: -
CDR3: CASSILSSGETQYF; DNA: TGTGCCAGTAGTATTCTTAGCTCGGGAGAGACCCAGTACTTC; J: TRBJ2-5; size: -; V: TRBV19; D: -
CDR3: CASSPTGGSAYEQYF; DNA: TGTGCCAGCAGTCCCACGGGGGGGAGCGCCTACGAGCAGTACTTC; J: TRBJ2-7; size: -; V: TRBV27; D: TRBD2
CDR3: CASGSGHRDTDTQYF; DNA: TGTGCTAGTGGTTCGGGACACAGGGACACAGATACGCAGTATTTT; J: TRBJ2-3; size: -; V: TRBV12-5; D: -
CDR3: CASSKRNTEAFF; DNA: TGTGCCAGCAGTAAACGGAACACTGAAGCTTTCTTT; J: TRBJ1-1; size: -; V: TRBV7-9; D: -
CDR3: CASSPWTSGSSDTQYF; DNA: TGTGCCAGCAGCCCCTGGACTAGCGGGAGCTCAGATACGCAGTATTTT; J: TRBJ2-3; size: -; V: TRBV7-6; D: TRBD2
CDR3: CASSGAAGRYYEQYF; DNA: TGTGCCAGCAGTGGGGCGGCAGGGCGGTACTACGAGCAGTACTTC; J: TRBJ2-7; size: -; V: TRBV2; D: -
CDR3: CASSVTSGTYEQYF; DNA: TGTGCCAGCAGCGTGACTAGCGGAACCTACGAGCAGTACTTC; J: TRBJ2-7; size: -; V: TRBV9; D: TRBD2
CDR3: CASSSDRGLSWAEAFF; DNA: TGTGCCAGCAGCTCGGACAGGGGGCTTTCTTGGGCTGAAGCTTTCTTT; J: TRBJ1-1; size: -; V: TRBV7-2; D: TRBD1
CDR3: CSVAGTGNSDGYTF; DNA: TGCAGCGTTGCAGGCACAGGGAATAGTGATGGCTACACCTTC; J: TRBJ1-2; size: -; V: TRBV29-1; D: -
CDR3: CASRSLTEAFF; DNA: TGTGCCAGCAGGAGTCTCACTGAAGCTTTCTTT; J: TRBJ1-1; size: few; V: TRBV27; D: -
CDR3: CASSLRTSGSPSNTDTQYF; DNA: TGTGCCAGTAGTTTGAGGACTAGCGGGAGCCCCAGCAACACAGATACGCAGTATTTT; J: TRBJ2-3; size: -; V: TRBV19; D: TRBD2
CDR3: CASSPGPGGGSSFAGYTF; DNA: TGTGCCAGCAGCCCCGGACCCGGGGGGGGGTCCTCCTTCGCGGGCTACACCTTC; J: TRBJ1-2; size: -; V: TRBV4-2; D: -
CDR3: CASSGGGSAEAFF; DNA: TGTGCCAGCAGCGGGGGGGGGAGCGCTGAAGCTTTCTTT; J: TRBJ1-1; size: -; V: TRBV5-4; D: -
CDR3: CASSYSGKTEAFF; DNA: TGTGCCAGCAGTTACTCGGGGAAGACTGAAGCTTTCTTT; J: TRBJ1-1; size: -; V: TRBV6-5; D: -
CDR3: CASSRYQGAVADTQYF; DNA: TGTGCCAGCAGTCGCTACCAGGGGGCAGTAGCAGATACGCAGTATTTT; J: TRBJ2-3; size: -; V: TRBV28; D: TRBD1
CDR3: CASRRPGLAGADTQYF; DNA: TGTGCCAGCAGACGACCCGGACTAGCGGGAGCAGATACGCAGTATTTT; J: TRBJ2-3; size: -; V: TRBV13; D: TRBD2
CDR3: CASSLGGQGRTDTQYF; DNA: TGTGCCAGCAGCTTGGGCGGACAGGGGAGGACAGATACGCAGTATTTT; J: TRBJ2-3; size: -; V: TRBV5-6; D: TRBD1
CDR3: CASSFLQANYGYTF; DNA: TGTGCCAGCAGTTTCCTACAGGCGAACTATGGCTACACCTTC; J: TRBJ1-2; size: -; V: TRBV28; D: -
CDR3: CASSLSGSGGREQYF; DNA: TGTGCCAGCAGCTTAAGCGGCAGCGGGGGCCGCGAGCAGTACTTC; J: TRBJ2-7; size: -; V: TRBV11-2; D: TRBD2
CDR3: CASSYGQLNYGYTF; DNA: TGTGCCAGCAGCTATGGACAGCTTAACTATGGCTACACCTTC; J: TRBJ1-2; size: -; V: TRBV11-2; D: -
CDR3: CASSLAGGGTEAFF; DNA: TGTGCCAGCAGCTTAGCAGGGGGTGGTACTGAAGCTTTCTTT; J: TRBJ1-1; size: -; V: TRBV7-2; D: -
CDR3: CASRPFTGQGAYEQYF; DNA: TGTGCCAGCAGGCCTTTCACGGGACAGGGCGCCTACGAGCAGTACTTC; J: TRBJ2-7; size: once; V: TRBV28; D: TRBD1
CDR3: CASSPGQDYEQYF; DNA: TGTGCCAGCAGCCCAGGACAGGACTACGAGCAGTACTTC; J: TRBJ2-7; size: -; V: TRBV27; D: TRBD1
CDR3: CATRSVRGVPEATNEKLFF; DNA: TGTGCCACCCGGTCGGTAAGGGGAGTCCCGGAGGCGACTAATGAAAAACTGTTTTTT; J: TRBJ1-4; size: -; V: TRBV19; D: -
CDR3: CASSERLEDTQYF; DNA: TGTGCCAGCAGCGAAAGACTAGAGGATACGCAGTATTTT; J: TRBJ2-3; size: -; V: TRBV7-9; D: -
CDR3: CASSTPGQVSYSNQPQHF; DNA: TGTGCCAGCAGTACTCCGGGACAGGTCTCATATAGCAATCAGCCCCAGCATTTT; J: TRBJ1-5; size: -; V: TRBV28; D: TRBD1
CDR3: CASSDLQGAKNEQYF; DNA: TGTGCCAGCAGCGATCTCCAGGGGGCTAAAAACGAGCAGTACTTC; J: TRBJ2-7; size: -; V: TRBV13; D: TRBD1
CDR3: CASSYPAEGLREQFF; DNA: TGTGCCAGCAGTTACCCGGCGGAAGGCTTACGTGAGCAGTTCTTC; J: TRBJ2-1; size: -; V: TRBV6-5; D: -
CDR3: CASSWGPGYTGELFF; DNA: TGTGCCAGCAGTTGGGGGCCGGGTTACACCGGGGAGCTGTTTTTT; J: TRBJ2-2; size: -; V: TRBV28; D: -
CDR3: CASRDGQGPNEKLFF; DNA: TGTGCCTCACGAGACGGGCAAGGGCCTAATGAAAAACTGTTTTTT; J: TRBJ1-4; size: -; V: TRBV30; D: -
CDR3: CASSLGAGVYGYTF; DNA: TGTGCCAGCAGCTTAGGGGCAGGGGTCTATGGCTACACCTTC; J: TRBJ1-2; size: -; V: TRBV11-2; D: -
CDR3: CASSRMGEQGSGYTF; DNA: TGTGCCAGCAGCCGAATGGGAGAGCAGGGGAGCGGCTACACCTTC; J: TRBJ1-2; size: once; V: TRBV9; D: -
CDR3: CASSGLITTDTQYF; DNA: TGCGCCAGCAGTGGGCTGATAACCACAGATACGCAGTATTTT; J: TRBJ2-3; size: -; V: TRBV10-1; D: -
CDR3: CASSLTSGRLYEQYF; DNA: TGTGCCAGCAGTTTGACTAGCGGGAGATTATACGAGCAGTACTTC; J: TRBJ2-7; size: once; V: TRBV7-3; D: TRBD2
CDR3: CASSLWQGDEAFF; DNA: TGTGCCAGCAGTTTATGGCAGGGGGATGAAGCTTTCTTT; J: TRBJ1-1; size: -; V: TRBV28; D: TRBD1
CDR3: CASSQLLAGATNIQYF; DNA: TGTGCCAGCAGCCAACTACTAGCGGGAGCTACAAACATTCAGTACTTC; J: TRBJ2-4; size: -; V: TRBV7-2; D: TRBD2
CDR3: CASSIGQRESYEQYF; DNA: TGTGCCAGTAGTATAGGTCAGCGGGAGAGCTACGAGCAGTACTTC; J: TRBJ2-7; size: -; V: TRBV19; D: TRBD2